These T cell receptor beta chains were read from a single sample in a study of neoadjuvant nivolumab and ipilimumab in lung cancer. Only in-frame clones appear in the TCRdb table, and some are missing; sequencing was by immunoSEQ multiplex PCR. The sample has roughly 28,000 clones, about 80% seen once. The source material was tumor tissue, sampled after neoadjuvant nivolumab, alone or with ipilimumab, at or shortly before surgery. The source is an adult with non-small cell lung cancer. CDR3s include the opening cysteine and the closing phenylalanine or tryptophan. The order of the fields is clone size, J gene, D gene, V gene, CDR3 DNA, CDR3 protein. D genes are given only for firm matches. Clone size is not always given. Where it is, it says once, few, many or a class for expanded clones.

clone size: medium-sized
J gene: TRBJ2-2
D gene: .
V gene: TRBV9
CDR3 DNA: TGTGCCAGCTCCAACAACCCAACGAACACCGGGGAGCTGTTTTTT
CDR3 protein: CASSNNPTNTGELFF

clone size: .
J gene: TRBJ2-7
D gene: .
V gene: TRBV18
CDR3 DNA: TGTGCCAGCTCGGTAGACAGGAACTCCTACGAGCAGTACTTC
CDR3 protein: CASSVDRNSYEQYF

clone size: few
J gene: TRBJ2-4
D gene: TRBD2
V gene: TRBV5-1
CDR3 DNA: TGCGCCAGCAGCTTGGCTTATAGCGGGGAGGGCCAAAACATTCAGTACTTC
CDR3 protein: CASSLAYSGEGQNIQYF

clone size: .
J gene: TRBJ1-5
D gene: TRBD1
V gene: TRBV19
CDR3 DNA: TGTGCCAGTAGCCGGGGACAGGGGAGCAATCAGCCCCAGCATTTT
CDR3 protein: CASSRGQGSNQPQHF

clone size: .
J gene: TRBJ2-7
D gene: TRBD2
V gene: TRBV27
CDR3 DNA: TGTGCCAGCAGTTCCCTAGCGGGGGGTTCCTACGAGCAGTACTTC
CDR3 protein: CASSSLAGGSYEQYF

clone size: .
J gene: TRBJ1-2
D gene: .
V gene: TRBV6-1
CDR3 DNA: TGTGCCAGCAGTGAATGGGGGGGGAAGGATGGCTACACCTTC
CDR3 protein: CASSEWGGKDGYTF

clone size: .
J gene: TRBJ2-7
D gene: TRBD1
V gene: TRBV2
CDR3 DNA: TGTGCCAGCGGGATAAACAGGGGCTACGAGCAGTACTTC
CDR3 protein: CASGINRGYEQYF

clone size: .
J gene: TRBJ2-2
D gene: TRBD1
V gene: TRBV10-3
CDR3 DNA: TGTGCCATCAGGGCCGCGACAGGGGAAACCGGGGAGCTGTTTTTT
CDR3 protein: CAIRAATGETGELFF

clone size: .
J gene: TRBJ1-1
D gene: .
V gene: TRBV7-7
CDR3 DNA: TGTGCTAGCAGCTTAAATCACAACACTGAAGCTTTCTTT
CDR3 protein: CASSLNHNTEAFF

clone size: .
J gene: TRBJ2-2
D gene: .
V gene: TRBV6-1
CDR3 DNA: TGTGCCAGCAGTGAGGGGACGGTGAACACCGGGGAGCTGTTTTTT
CDR3 protein: CASSEGTVNTGELFF

clone size: .
J gene: TRBJ2-2
D gene: .
V gene: TRBV5-1
CDR3 DNA: TGCGCCAGCAGCACCCAGGGTTACACCGGGGAGCTGTTTTTT
CDR3 protein: CASSTQGYTGELFF

clone size: .
J gene: TRBJ2-6
D gene: TRBD1
V gene: TRBV6-6
CDR3 DNA: TGTGCCAGCAGTTACCCGGGACAGGGGGCCAACGTCCTGACTTTC
CDR3 protein: CASSYPGQGANVLTF

clone size: few
J gene: TRBJ2-2
D gene: TRBD1
V gene: TRBV7-2
CDR3 DNA: TGTGCCAGCAGCTTAGCGGGACAGGGGGTTACCGGGGAGCTGTTTTTT
CDR3 protein: CASSLAGQGVTGELFF

clone size: .
J gene: TRBJ2-2
D gene: .
V gene: TRBV11-3
CDR3 DNA: TGTGCCAGCAGCCAGCATCCCACCGGGGAGCTGTTTTTT
CDR3 protein: CASSQHPTGELFF

clone size: .
J gene: TRBJ2-5
D gene: .
V gene: TRBV9
CDR3 DNA: TGTGCCAGCAGCCTTAGCGGCGGCGACCAAGAGACCCAGTACTTC
CDR3 protein: CASSLSGGDQETQYF

clone size: few
J gene: TRBJ1-1
D gene: .
V gene: TRBV18
CDR3 DNA: TGTGCCAGCTCACCACCGATTCAGGGGCCGAACACTGAAGCTTTCTTT
CDR3 protein: CASSPPIQGPNTEAFF

clone size: .
J gene: TRBJ2-5
D gene: TRBD1
V gene: TRBV7-9
CDR3 DNA: TGTGCCAGCAGCTTACTTTTAGGGACAGGGGGCGCGAAGACCCAGTACTTC
CDR3 protein: CASSLLLGTGGAKTQYF

clone size: .
J gene: TRBJ2-1
D gene: .
V gene: TRBV2
CDR3 DNA: TGTGCCAGCAGCCAGAGGGGGGGCAACAGCAATGAGCAGTTCTTC
CDR3 protein: CASSQRGGNSNEQFF

clone size: .
J gene: TRBJ1-6
D gene: .
V gene: TRBV7-2
CDR3 DNA: TGTGCCAGCAGCTTAGCCGGGTCAGCTTCACCCCTCCACTTT
CDR3 protein: CASSLAGSASPLHF

clone size: .
J gene: TRBJ1-1
D gene: .
V gene: TRBV11-3
CDR3 DNA: TGTGCCAGCAGCTTAGGCCCCGGGCAGGAGACGAACACTGAAGCTTTCTTT
CDR3 protein: CASSLGPGQETNTEAFF

clone size: .
J gene: TRBJ1-1
D gene: .
V gene: TRBV11-1
CDR3 DNA: TGTGCCAGCAGCTTAGGGGGGAACACTGAAGCTTTCTTT
CDR3 protein: CASSLGGNTEAFF

clone size: .
J gene: TRBJ2-1
D gene: .
V gene: TRBV5-6
CDR3 DNA: TGTGCCAGCAGTCTGGCGGCTGAGCAGTTCTTC
CDR3 protein: CASSLAAEQFF

clone size: .
J gene: TRBJ1-2
D gene: .
V gene: TRBV15
CDR3 DNA: TGTGCCACCAGCGTTCAGGGTACTGGCTACACCTTC
CDR3 protein: CATSVQGTGYTF

clone size: .
J gene: TRBJ2-1
D gene: .
V gene: TRBV6-5
CDR3 DNA: TGTGCCAGCAGACTTCGGGGCGGCTACAATGAGCAGTTCTTC
CDR3 protein: CASRLRGGYNEQFF

clone size: .
J gene: TRBJ1-1
D gene: .
V gene: TRBV7-6
CDR3 DNA: TGTGCCAGCAGCTTAGCGGGGGGCGGTGGCACTGAAGCTTTCTTT
CDR3 protein: CASSLAGGGGTEAFF

clone size: few
J gene: TRBJ2-1
D gene: TRBD2
V gene: TRBV10-3
CDR3 DNA: TGTGCCATCAGTGAGTCGAGACTAGCGGGGGGGCGAGGATACAATGAGCAGTTCTTC
CDR3 protein: CAISESRLAGGRGYNEQFF

clone size: .
J gene: TRBJ2-3
D gene: .
V gene: TRBV5-1
CDR3 DNA: TGCGCCAGCAGCTTGGGTGGTGGGGTTAGCACAGATACGCAGTATTTT
CDR3 protein: CASSLGGGVSTDTQYF

clone size: .
J gene: TRBJ2-7
D gene: TRBD2
V gene: TRBV5-1
CDR3 DNA: TGCGCCAGCAAATTATTAGCGGGGGCCGCCTACGAGCAGTACTTC
CDR3 protein: CASKLLAGAAYEQYF

clone size: .
J gene: TRBJ2-7
D gene: .
V gene: TRBV18
CDR3 DNA: TGTGCCAGCTCACCAGGGGCTTCCTACGAGCAGTACTTC
CDR3 protein: CASSPGASYEQYF

clone size: .
J gene: TRBJ1-3
D gene: .
V gene: TRBV15
CDR3 DNA: TGTGCCACCAGCAGAGATCCGACAACTGGAAACACCATATATTTT
CDR3 protein: CATSRDPTTGNTIYF

clone size: .
J gene: TRBJ2-1
D gene: TRBD1
V gene: TRBV18
CDR3 DNA: TGTGCCAGCTCAACAGGGGGGTATGAGCAGTTCTTC
CDR3 protein: CASSTGGYEQFF

clone size: .
J gene: TRBJ1-3
D gene: .
V gene: TRBV5-4
CDR3 DNA: TGTGCCAGCAGCTCCAGGCTGCCGGGAGGAAACACCATATATTTT
CDR3 protein: CASSSRLPGGNTIYF

clone size: once
J gene: TRBJ2-1
D gene: TRBD2
V gene: TRBV5-4
CDR3 DNA: TGTGCCAGCAGCTTAGGACGCGGGGGGGCGGGTCATGAGCAGTTCTTC
CDR3 protein: CASSLGRGGAGHEQFF

clone size: .
J gene: TRBJ2-7
D gene: .
V gene: TRBV27
CDR3 DNA: TGTGCCAGCAGTTTCTCCCAGGGTTACGAGCAGTACTTC
CDR3 protein: CASSFSQGYEQYF

clone size: .
J gene: TRBJ2-3
D gene: .
V gene: TRBV19
CDR3 DNA: TGTGCCAGTAGTATCACTGCAGGGACACGAGATACGCAGTATTTT
CDR3 protein: CASSITAGTRDTQYF

clone size: .
J gene: TRBJ2-1
D gene: TRBD2
V gene: TRBV7-2
CDR3 DNA: TGTGCCAGCAGCTTAGAACTAGCGGGGGGGATCCATGAGCAGTTCTTC
CDR3 protein: CASSLELAGGIHEQFF

clone size: .
J gene: TRBJ1-6
D gene: .
V gene: TRBV25-1
CDR3 DNA: TGTGCCAGCAGAGAGGGACTGGGTGTCGGTTCACCCCTCCACTTT
CDR3 protein: CASREGLGVGSPLHF

clone size: .
J gene: TRBJ2-1
D gene: TRBD2
V gene: TRBV18
CDR3 DNA: TGTGCCAGCTCACCCTCTAGCGGGGGGGCCTACAATGGGCAGTTCTTC
CDR3 protein: CASSPSSGGAYNGQFF

clone size: .
J gene: TRBJ2-5
D gene: TRBD2
V gene: TRBV18
CDR3 DNA: TGTGCCAGCTCACTTGGACTAGTCCAAGAGACCCAGTACTTC
CDR3 protein: CASSLGLVQETQYF

clone size: few
J gene: TRBJ1-2
D gene: .
V gene: TRBV29-1
CDR3 DNA: TGCAGCGTGTACACTGCTGGCTACACCTTC
CDR3 protein: CSVYTAGYTF

clone size: .
J gene: TRBJ1-5
D gene: TRBD1
V gene: TRBV19
CDR3 DNA: TGTGCCAGTAGTAACGGGGCAGGGGGCTATCAGCCCCAGCATTTT
CDR3 protein: CASSNGAGGYQPQHF

clone size: .
J gene: TRBJ1-1
D gene: TRBD1
V gene: TRBV7-9
CDR3 DNA: TGTGCCAGCAGCCTCGCCGGGACAGGCACTGAAGCTTTCTTT
CDR3 protein: CASSLAGTGTEAFF

clone size: .
J gene: TRBJ2-1
D gene: TRBD2
V gene: TRBV2
CDR3 DNA: TGTGCCAGCAGTGAACAGGCGGGGGGGACTAGCTCCTACAATGAGCAGTTCTTC
CDR3 protein: CASSEQAGGTSSYNEQFF

clone size: .
J gene: TRBJ1-5
D gene: .
V gene: TRBV30
CDR3 DNA: TGTGCCTGGAGTCTAGACCGAAATCAGCCCCAGCATTTT
CDR3 protein: CAWSLDRNQPQHF

clone size: .
J gene: TRBJ2-5
D gene: TRBD2
V gene: TRBV11-2
CDR3 DNA: TGTGCCAGCAGCTTAGCGGGGGGGCCGAAGACCCAGTACTTC
CDR3 protein: CASSLAGGPKTQYF

clone size: .
J gene: TRBJ2-2
D gene: .
V gene: TRBV6-6
CDR3 DNA: TGTGCCAGCAGTGACTATACAGGGAGGACCGGGGAGCTGTTTTTT
CDR3 protein: CASSDYTGRTGELFF